This paragraph reports one TCR beta chain. One junction end does not reproduce the germline sequence, and a read error may be involved. Germline CDR1 and CDR2: SGHAT and FQDESV (reference sequence). This CDR3 is 15 amino acids long. These data belong to a study of tumor-infiltrating lymphocytes in glioblastoma multiforme. Three nested ARM-PCR rounds with V-beta and C-beta primers built TCRB libraries. MiXCR was run by TCRdb on the multiplex PCR reads, yielding one entry per CDR3 protein. The table includes about 11,000 distinct CDR3 sequences, roughly 70% detected once. The sequence was obtained from a male donor with glioblastoma. What was sequenced was brain tumor tissue. This chain connects TRBV11-1 to TRBJ2-3, with 9 bases matching TRBD2. The CDR3 DNA is TGTGCCAGCGGCTTGACTAGCGGTCCCACAGATACGCACTATTTT. Translated, it gives CASGLTSGPTDTHYF.